These 10 T cell receptor beta chains came from one sample sequenced in a study of T cell responses to AZD1222 COVID-19 vaccine. The data were produced by immunoSEQ multiplex PCR, yet TCRdb's version contains in-frame clones alone and is incomplete. Of about 110,000 clones listed, about 94% are singletons. Sequenced material: peripheral blood, taken on day 0 of AZD1222 vaccination. These receptors originate from an adult in good health.

The V call is TRBV18, the J call TRBJ1-6, with D hard to call. The CDR3 contains 23 residues. Per germline, CDR1 KGHSH and CDR2 LQKENI. The V gene lost 1 base and the J gene lost 4 bases, with 32 bases spanning the gap. The CDR3 here is CASSPQSRVVWRYTSPYNSPLHF. DNA for the CDR3: TGTGCCAGCTCACCACAAAGTCGGGTCGTCTGGAGATATACGTCGCCGTATAATTCACCCCTCCACTTT.

The CDR3, as DNA: TGTGCCAGCAGCCAAGCCAGGGGTGCAGATACGCAGTATTTT. It codes for CASSQARGADTQYF. The V gene is TRBV3-1 (or the pseudogene TRBV3-2), the J gene TRBJ2-3; D perhaps matches TRBD1 (6 bases). The V gene lost 1 base and the J gene lost 4 bases, with 9 bases spanning the gap. The germline gives CDR1 LGHDT, CDR2 YNNKEL (reference sequence). The CDR3 runs 14 residues.

The gene calls are TRBV7-8 and TRBJ1-5, with 12 bases identical to TRBD1. V shed 6 bases, J shed 6 bases, and the junction held 12 bases outside the gene matches. The germline CDR1 and CDR2 sequences are SGHVS and FQNEAQ. The CDR3 covers 17 residues. CDR3 DNA sequence: TGTGCCAGCAGACCTAATCCGGGACAGGGGGCCGGTCAGCCCCAGCATTTT. Its translation is CASRPNPGQGAGQPQHF. The entire variable domain, with the rest obtained from reference TRBV7-8 and TRBJ1-5, is as follows: GAGVSQSPRYKVAKRGQDVALRCDPISGHVSLFWYQQALGQGPEFLTYFQNEAQLDKSGLPSDRFFAERPEGSVSTLKIQRTQQEDSAVYLCASRPNPGQGAGQPQHFGDGTRLSIL.

The chain employs TRBV6-5 and TRBJ1-1; 8 bases line up with TRBD1. CDR1 is MNHEY and CDR2 is SVGAGI in the germline V gene. CDR3 size: 14 residues. V gave up 5 bases and J gave up 4 bases; unmatched junction bases: 6. CDR3 in amino acids: CASSPQGGVTEAFF. The CDR3 coding sequence is TGTGCCAGCAGTCCACAGGGGGGTGTCACTGAAGCTTTCTTT.

J is TRBJ1-5 and V is TRBV19; 9 bases are shared with TRBD1. Germline loops: CDR1 LNHDA, CDR2 SQIVND (reference sequence). The V gene end was trimmed by 8 bases and the J gene end by 2 bases; junction bases not matched to a gene: 1. The CDR3 covers 13 residues. The chain's CDR3 is CASRTGGNQPQHF. In DNA form, the CDR3 reads TGTGCCAGTCGGACAGGGGGCAATCAGCCCCAGCATTTT.

The J gene is TRBJ2-5, the V gene TRBV4-1, with 11 positions matching TRBD2. Germline V gives CDR1 MGHRA, CDR2 YSYEKL. Trimming cost V 0 bases and J 2 bases; bases outside gene matches: 5. This CDR3 comprises 17 residues. The CDR3: CASSQDLAGGGQETQYF. The CDR3 bases are TGCGCCAGCAGCCAAGACCTAGCGGGAGGCGGGCAAGAGACCCAGTACTTC.

The V gene is TRBV3-1 (or the pseudogene TRBV3-2), the J gene TRBJ1-5; D unclear. Germline CDR1 and CDR2: LGHDT and YNNKEL (reference sequence). V was clipped by 4 bases and J by 4 bases, with 11 bases between them. The CDR3 length is 14 residues. CDR3 in DNA: TGTGCCAGCAGCCCTAGACTCTTTAATCAGCCCCAGCATTTT. It translates to CASSPRLFNQPQHF.

The chain carries TRBV2 and TRBJ2-5; no clear D. Germline lookup yields CDR1 SNHLY and CDR2 FYNNEI. The V end lost 1 base, the J end lost 4 bases, and 1 base lay between the germline ends. This CDR3 region has 11 residues. The DNA for the CDR3 is TGTGCCAGCAGTGAAGTAGAGACCCAGTACTTC. Translation: CASSEVETQYF.

This clone is a singleton in its sample. The gene calls are TRBV9 and TRBJ2-5; 8 bases agree with TRBD2. Trimming removed 1 base from V and 4 bases from J; junction bases left unmatched: 6. Per germline, CDR1 SGDLS and CDR2 YYNGEE. The CDR3 contains 15 residues. As DNA, the CDR3 is TGTGCCAGCAGCGTAAGGGCCGCGGGGGGAGAGACCCAGTACTTC. Amino acids: CASSVRAAGGETQYF.

The chain has TRBV19 and TRBJ1-2, with TRBD1 as a possible D gene (6 bases). Looked up from germline, CDR1 is LNHDA and CDR2 is SQIVND (reference sequence). Trimming stripped 6 bases from V and 0 bases from J, with 11 bases between. The length of the CDR3 is 14 residues. The DNA for the CDR3 is TGTGCCAGTAGGCGGGACATTTCTAACTATGGCTACACCTTC. Its protein is CASRRDISNYGYTF.